This T cell receptor beta chain was profiled in a study of cytomegalovirus exposure and HLA in healthy donors. The donors were part of the roughly 110-subject validation cohort, which stood apart from the approximately 630-subject first cohort. The CDR3 has 16 amino acids. Germline CDR1 MGHDK, CDR2 SYGVNS. V was clipped by 1 base and J by 4 bases; unmatched bases: 6. Method: immunoSEQ multiplex PCR; TCRdb's copy keeps in-frame clones and lacks some. The sample consists of fewer than 250,000 clones, around 87% of them appearing once. Sequences were obtained from PBMCs. J is TRBJ2-7 and V is TRBV25-1; TRBD2 matches 11 bases. The TCR originated in a man between 18 and 35 years old in good health and CMV-seronegative. Here the CDR3 reads CASSELGTSGSYEQYF. CDR3 nucleotides: TGTGCCAGCAGTGAATTAGGGACTAGCGGTTCTTACGAGCAGTACTTC.